This T cell receptor beta chain was sequenced for a study of blood T cell repertoires in COVID-19. Study-wide context: The study drew acute and convalescent COVID-19 samples from the United States, Italy and Spain. The analysed material was cDNA or gDNA that came from T cells, B-cell-depleted T cells, or PBMCs.

Followed longitudinally, the Seattle patients had been enrolled during active infection. The germline CDR1 and CDR2 sequences are MNHEY and SVGAGI. The CDR3 is 14 amino acids. Trimming removed 6 bases from V and 10 bases from J; junction bases left unmatched: 9. Authors' methods: Reference gene primer amplification yielded estimated nucleated cell counts. Measured with immunoSEQ multiplex PCR; TCRdb has only the in-frame clones, and not every one. For V, J and clone size, that table is used; D and trimming come from the DNA. Of more than 350,000 clones in the sample, over 75% were seen once. What was sequenced was peripheral blood. This TCR derives from a woman younger than 45 with COVID-19, enrolled during active disease. J is TRBJ1-6 and V is TRBV6-5, with 7 bases aligning to TRBD1. The CDR3 nucleotides are TGTGCCAGCAGGCCGACAGGGTCTCACTCACCCCTCCACTTT. Translated, it gives CASRPTGSHSPLHF.